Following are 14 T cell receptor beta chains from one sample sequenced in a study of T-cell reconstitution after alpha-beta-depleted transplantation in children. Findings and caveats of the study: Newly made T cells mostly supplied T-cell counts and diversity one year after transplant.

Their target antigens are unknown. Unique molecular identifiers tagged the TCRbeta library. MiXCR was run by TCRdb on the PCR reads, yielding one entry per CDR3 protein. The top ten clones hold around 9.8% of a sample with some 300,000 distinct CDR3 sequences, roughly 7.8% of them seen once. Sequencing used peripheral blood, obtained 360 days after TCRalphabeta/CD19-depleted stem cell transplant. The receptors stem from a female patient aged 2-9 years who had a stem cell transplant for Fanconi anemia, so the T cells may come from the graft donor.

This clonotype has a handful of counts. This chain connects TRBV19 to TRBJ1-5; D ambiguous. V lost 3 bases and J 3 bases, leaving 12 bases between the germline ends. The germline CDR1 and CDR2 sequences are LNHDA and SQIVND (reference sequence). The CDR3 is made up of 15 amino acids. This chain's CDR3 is CASSILAPFNQPQHF. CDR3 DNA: TGTGCCAGTAGTATTTTAGCGCCCTTCAATCAGCCCCAGCATTTT.

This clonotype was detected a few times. The CDR3 protein is CASSPLTDYGYTF. The CDR3 bases are TGTGCCAGCTCACCATTAACTGACTATGGCTACACCTTC. The chain joins TRBV18 to TRBJ1-2; the D is unclear. Germline CDR1 is KGHSH and CDR2 is LQKENI. V was cut by 2 bases and J by 3 bases, with 7 bases left in between. The CDR3 loop spans 13 amino acids.

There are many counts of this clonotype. CDR3 protein: CASSAGGTGGRAQYF. DNA for the CDR3: TGTGCCAGCAGTGCGGGCGGGACAGGAGGAAGGGCCCAGTACTTC. This chain connects TRBV6-1 to TRBJ2-5, with 8 bases matching TRBD1. The CDR3 runs 15 residues. Germline V gene lookup returns CDR1 MNHNS and CDR2 SASEGT. V trimming: 4 bases; J trimming: 9 bases; junction bases outside the gene matches: 13.

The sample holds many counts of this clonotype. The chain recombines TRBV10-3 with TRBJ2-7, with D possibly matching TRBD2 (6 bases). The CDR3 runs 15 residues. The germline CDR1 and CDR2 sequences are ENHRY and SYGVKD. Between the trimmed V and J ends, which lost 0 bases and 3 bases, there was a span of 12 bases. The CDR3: CAISESLEGYYEQYF. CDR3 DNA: TGTGCCATCAGTGAGTCTTTGGAGGGCTACTACGAGCAGTACTTC.

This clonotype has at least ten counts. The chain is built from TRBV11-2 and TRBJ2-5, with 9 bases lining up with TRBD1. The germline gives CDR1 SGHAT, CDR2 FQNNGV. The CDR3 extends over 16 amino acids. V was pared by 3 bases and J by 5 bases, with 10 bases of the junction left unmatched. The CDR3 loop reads CASSFETGGIGETQYF. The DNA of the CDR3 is TGTGCCAGCAGCTTCGAGACAGGGGGAATCGGGGAGACCCAGTACTTC.

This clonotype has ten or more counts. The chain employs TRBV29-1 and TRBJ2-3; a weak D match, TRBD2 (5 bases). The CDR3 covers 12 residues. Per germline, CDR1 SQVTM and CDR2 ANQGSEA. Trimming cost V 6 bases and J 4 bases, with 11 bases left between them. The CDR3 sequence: CSVRSGADTQYF. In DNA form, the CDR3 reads TGCAGCGTAAGGTCCGGGGCAGATACGCAGTATTTT.

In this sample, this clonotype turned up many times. The CDR3 region has the DNA TGCAGTGCCCCCATTAACCGTAACGAGCAGTACTTC. It codes for CSAPINRNEQYF. This chain joins TRBV20-1 and TRBJ2-7; D unresolved. The V gene lost 6 bases and the J gene lost 5 bases, with 14 bases spanning the gap. The CDR3 is 12 residues long. The germline CDR1 and CDR2 sequences are DFQATT and SNEGSKA (reference sequence).

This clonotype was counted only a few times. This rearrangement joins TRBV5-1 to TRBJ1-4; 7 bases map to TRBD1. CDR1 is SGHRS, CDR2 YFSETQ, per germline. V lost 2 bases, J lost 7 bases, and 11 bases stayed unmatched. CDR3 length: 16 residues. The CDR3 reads CASSLSFRRGGEKLFF. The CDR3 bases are TGCGCCAGCAGCTTAAGTTTTCGCAGGGGGGGTGAAAAACTGTTTTTT.

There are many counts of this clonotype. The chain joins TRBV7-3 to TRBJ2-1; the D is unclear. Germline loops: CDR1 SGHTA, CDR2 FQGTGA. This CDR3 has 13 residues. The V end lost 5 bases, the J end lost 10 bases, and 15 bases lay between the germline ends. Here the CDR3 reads CASSPNPGQEQFF. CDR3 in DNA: TGTGCCAGCAGCCCAAACCCCGGGCAGGAGCAGTTCTTC.

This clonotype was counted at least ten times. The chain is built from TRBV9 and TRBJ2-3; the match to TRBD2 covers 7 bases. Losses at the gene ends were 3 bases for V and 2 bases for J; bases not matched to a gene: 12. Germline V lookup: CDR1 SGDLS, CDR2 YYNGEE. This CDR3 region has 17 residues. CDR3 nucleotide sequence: TGTGCCAGCAGCGCAGTGTCTAGCGGTGCTTTCACAGATACGCAGTATTTT. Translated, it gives CASSAVSSGAFTDTQYF.

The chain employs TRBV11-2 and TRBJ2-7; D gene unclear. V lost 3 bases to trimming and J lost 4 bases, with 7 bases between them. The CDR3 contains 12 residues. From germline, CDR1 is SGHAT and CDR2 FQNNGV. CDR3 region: CASSLVHYEQYV. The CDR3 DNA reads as TGTGCCAGCAGCTTGGTGCATTACGAGCAGTACGTC.

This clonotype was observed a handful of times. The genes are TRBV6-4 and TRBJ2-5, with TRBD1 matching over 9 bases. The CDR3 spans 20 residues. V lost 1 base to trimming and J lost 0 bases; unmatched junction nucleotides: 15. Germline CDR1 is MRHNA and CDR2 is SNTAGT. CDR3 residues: CASSDYLPWTGEGDQETQYF. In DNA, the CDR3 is TGTGCCAGCAGTGACTACCTGCCCTGGACAGGGGAGGGGGACCAAGAGACCCAGTACTTC.

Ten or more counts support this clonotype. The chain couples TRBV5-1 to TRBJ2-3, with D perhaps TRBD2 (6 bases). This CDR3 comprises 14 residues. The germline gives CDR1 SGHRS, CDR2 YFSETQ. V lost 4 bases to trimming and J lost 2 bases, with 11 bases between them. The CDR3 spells CASSLSGYTDTQYF. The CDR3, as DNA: TGCGCCAGCAGCCTTAGCGGCTACACAGATACGCAGTATTTT.

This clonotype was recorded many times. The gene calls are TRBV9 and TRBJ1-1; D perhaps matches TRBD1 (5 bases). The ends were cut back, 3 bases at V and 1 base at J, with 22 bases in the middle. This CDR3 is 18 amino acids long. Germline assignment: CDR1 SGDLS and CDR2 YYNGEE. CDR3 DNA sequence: TGTGCCAGCAGCGCTTCGACAGATTACCTATTCCGGAACACTGAAGCTTTCTTT. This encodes CASSASTDYLFRNTEAFF.